This T cell receptor (beta chain) originates from a study of CD8+ T cells in alopecia areata. Extracted RNA was reverse transcribed, and the resulting cDNA served as sequencing template. The method was immunoSEQ multiplex PCR; TCRdb's version includes in-frame clones alone and lacks a portion of them. Of 110,000 to 150,000 clones listed, more than 55% are singletons. This CDR3 contains 16 residues. Germline V gene lookup returns CDR1 SEHNR and CDR2 FQNEAQ (reference sequence). V dropped 4 bases and J dropped 0 bases, with 15 bases sitting between them. Study-level points and caveats: Lesional scalp, especially alopecia totalis/universalis, showed higher clonality than normal scalp.

This clone has just a few counts. Its specificity is not known. The V and J genes are TRBV7-9 and TRBJ2-5; possible D gene TRBD2, 6 bases. The source of this sequence is a human donor in good health. The source material was CD8+ T cells sorted from blood. The CDR3 sequence is CASSSTASEYQETQYF. The CDR3, as DNA: TGTGCCAGCAGCTCCACGGCTAGCGAGTACCAAGAGACCCAGTACTTC.